The 8 T cell receptor beta chains in this list originate from one sample, sequenced in a study of blood T cell repertoires in COVID-19. The method was immunoSEQ multiplex PCR; TCRdb's version includes in-frame clones alone and lacks a portion of them. The top ten clones hold 6% to 7% of a sample with almost 70,000 clones, around 88% of them seen once. Sequencing was done on a sample of peripheral blood. All receptors come from a woman aged 70-85 years with acute or convalescent COVID-19.

The gene calls are TRBV5-6 and TRBJ2-1, with a weak D call TRBD2 (6 bases). The germline CDR1 and CDR2 sequences are SGHDT and YYEEEE. V was pared by 0 bases and J by 0 bases, with 10 bases between. The CDR3 is 16 amino acids. The CDR3 DNA sequence: TGTGCCAGCAGCTTGGGTAGCGGCAGCTCCTACAATGAGCAGTTCTTC. Amino acids: CASSLGSGSSYNEQFF.

With respect to this clone: Additional DNA sequences in this sample encode the identical CDR3. This chain uses TRBV5-1 with TRBJ1-5, with TRBD1 matching over 8 bases. The CDR3 runs 15 residues. V was pared by 4 bases and J by 4 bases, with 7 bases of the junction left unmatched. From germline, CDR1 is SGHRS and CDR2 YFSETQ. The CDR3 region has the DNA TGCGCCAGCAGCCTCACCGGACAGGGAAATCAGCCCCAGCATTTT. This gives the protein CASSLTGQGNQPQHF.

This clone was seen a single time. The chain joins TRBV28 to TRBJ1-1, with D uncertain. This CDR3 has 15 residues. Deletions cut 2 bases from V and 11 bases from J, with 21 bases between. Germline V gene sequence: CDR1 MDHEN, CDR2 SYDVKM. The CDR3 here is CASSLPTQASGEAFF. CDR3 bases: TGTGCCAGCAGTTTACCGACACAAGCCTCCGGTGAGGCTTTCTTT.

The chain uses TRBV11-2 and TRBJ2-2; D gene uncertain. The CDR3 spans 16 residues. Germline V lookup: CDR1 SGHAT, CDR2 FQNNGV. The V gene lost 4 bases and the J gene lost 2 bases, with 14 bases spanning the gap. CDR3 sequence: CASSSFSPGNTGELFF. In DNA, the CDR3 is TGTGCCAGCAGCTCCTTTTCACCGGGTAACACCGGGGAGCTGTTTTTT.

The chain combines TRBV19 with TRBJ2-7; 12 bases line up with TRBD2. V dropped 3 bases and J dropped 2; count of bases not matched to a gene: 2. From germline, CDR1 is LNHDA and CDR2 SQIVND (reference sequence). The CDR3 is 15 residues long. CDR3 in DNA: TGTGCCAGTAGTATTAGACTAGCGGGGGCCTACGAGCAGTACTTC. It encodes CASSIRLAGAYEQYF. Combining the CDR3 with reference TRBV19 and TRBJ2-7 gives the whole variable domain DGGITQSPKYLFRKEGQNVTLSCEQNLNHDAMYWYRQDPGQGLRLIYYSQIVNDFQKGDIAEGYSVSREKKESFPLTVTSAQKNPTAFYLCASSIRLAGAYEQYFGPGTRLTVT.

This sequence joins TRBV5-1 and TRBJ1-5; possibly TRBD1 for D (6 bases). This CDR3 is 13 amino acids long. Trimming took off 6 bases at V and 7 bases at J, with 14 bases between the two ends. Germline V gene lookup returns CDR1 SGHRS and CDR2 YFSETQ. In nucleotides, the CDR3 is TGCGCCAGCACCGCTGGGGGCGGGCAGCCCCAGCATTTT. Residues: CASTAGGGQPQHF. The full variable domain, rest sourced from reference TRBV5-1 and TRBJ1-5, is KAGVTQTPRYLIKTRGQQVTLSCSPISGHRSVSWYQQTPGQGLQFLFEYFSETQRNKGNFPGRFSGRQFSNSRSEMNVSTLELGDSALYLCASTAGGGQPQHFGDGTRLSIL.

The V call is TRBV5-1, the J call TRBJ2-5, with D tentatively TRBD2 (6 bases). V was trimmed by 0 bases and J by 5 bases, leaving 11 bases between them. This CDR3 comprises 14 residues. CDR1 is SGHRS, CDR2 YFSETQ, per germline. Here the CDR3 reads CASSLGGLGETQYF. The CDR3 coding sequence is TGCGCCAGCAGCTTGGGGGGACTTGGGGAGACCCAGTACTTC.

This sequence joins TRBV19 and TRBJ1-2, with 9 positions matching TRBD1. CDR3 length: 15 residues. Trimming removed 5 bases from V and 8 bases from J; junction bases left unmatched: 12. CDR1 LNHDA and CDR2 SQIVND come from the germline V gene (reference sequence). CDR3 protein: CASSPLQGARVGYTF. CDR3 nucleotides: TGTGCCAGTAGTCCATTACAGGGGGCTCGGGTCGGCTACACCTTC.